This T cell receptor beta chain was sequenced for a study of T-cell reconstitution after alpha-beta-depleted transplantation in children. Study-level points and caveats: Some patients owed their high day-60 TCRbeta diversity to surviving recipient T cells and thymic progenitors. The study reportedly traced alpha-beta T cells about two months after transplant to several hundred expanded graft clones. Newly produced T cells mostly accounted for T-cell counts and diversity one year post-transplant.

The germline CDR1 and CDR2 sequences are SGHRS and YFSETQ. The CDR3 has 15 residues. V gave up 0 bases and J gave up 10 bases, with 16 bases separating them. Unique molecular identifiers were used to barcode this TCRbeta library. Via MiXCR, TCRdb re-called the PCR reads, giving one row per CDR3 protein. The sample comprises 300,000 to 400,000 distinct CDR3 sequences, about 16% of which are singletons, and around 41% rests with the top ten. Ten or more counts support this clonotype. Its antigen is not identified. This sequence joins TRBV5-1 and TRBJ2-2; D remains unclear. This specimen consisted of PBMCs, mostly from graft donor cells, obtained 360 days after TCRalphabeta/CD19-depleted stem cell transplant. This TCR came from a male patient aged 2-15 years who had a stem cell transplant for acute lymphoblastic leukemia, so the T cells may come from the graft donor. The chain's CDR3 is CASSLASQKGVELFF. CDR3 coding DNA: TGCGCCAGCAGCTTGGCCAGTCAGAAGGGCGTGGAGCTGTTTTTT.